This T cell receptor beta chain came from a study of human T cells and chemical hapten exposure. Individual cDNA molecules in this library carried unique molecular identifiers. TCRdb ran MiXCR on the RACE reads and lists one entry per CDR3 protein. The sample lists about 85,000 distinct CDR3 sequences, 8.5% seen once, with roughly 2.6% in the top ten. V dropped 3 bases and J dropped 0 bases, with 13 bases sitting between them. The CDR3 length is 16 residues. In germline, CDR1 is SGHTS, CDR2 YDEGEE. This sample's time point: pre-sensitization, week 0. The treatment is: therapeutic diphenylcyclopropenone sensitization with weekly scalp DPC. Alopecia patients between 18 and 70 years old and suitable for DPC were used as donors.

The TCR comes from a man aged 35 to 55 with alopecia areata. Some clones in this sample may be carry-over from other donors' samples. The sample here was whole blood, taken in connection with sensitization to the hapten diphenylcyclopropenone (DPC). The chain has TRBV5-8 and TRBJ1-3; D is undetermined. The CDR3 DNA is TGTGCCAGCAGCTCCCGGGCAGGTATCTCTGGAAACACCATATATTTT. This encodes CASSSRAGISGNTIYF.